This T cell receptor (beta chain) was recorded in a study of blood T cell repertoires in COVID-19. Study details: The United States, Italy and Spain supplied acute and convalescent COVID-19 samples. T cells, B-cell-depleted T cells, or PBMCs supplied cDNA or gDNA.

In the authors' workflow: For nucleated cells, counts were estimated from reference gene primer amplification. Clones were read by immunoSEQ multiplex PCR, and TCRdb kept only the in-frame ones, dropping some. Clonal size and the V and J genes are those of that table, whereas D and trimming came from the DNA. The table lists some 110,000 clones, 76% of them singletons. Trimming at V came to 7 bases and at J to 5 bases, leaving 11 bases not matched to a gene. Germline CDR1 MNHEY, CDR2 SVGAGI. CDR3 length: 14 amino acids. Seattle participants joined during active infection and were tracked over time. The TCR originated in a man of 80 years or more with COVID-19, enrolled during active disease. This chain links TRBV6-5 with TRBJ2-7; 7 bases fit TRBD2. The sequencing sample was made of peripheral blood. CDR3 DNA sequence: TGTGCCAGCATCCGGACTAGGAAATCTGACGAGCAGTACTTC. Its protein product is CASIRTRKSDEQYF.